This T cell receptor beta chain was captured by sequencing in a study of early T cells in non-severe SARS-CoV-2 infection. Background on the study: Sequencing of bulk RNA from unsorted whole blood was done, without chain pairing. Study conclusions and caveats: Reliance on VDJdb matching favored anti-spike CD8 responses; private and CD4 specificities were missed.

Per germline, CDR1 SGHTA and CDR2 FQGNSA. CDR3 length: 15 residues. V dropped 2 bases and J dropped 9; count of bases not matched to a gene: 7. Molecules of cDNA were individually given unique molecular identifiers that were attached to them. TCRdb ran MiXCR on the 5' RACE reads and lists one entry per CDR3 protein. The profile shows roughly 38,000 distinct CDR3 sequences, approximately 6% of them singletons. This clonotype showed up many times. Its antigen remains unknown. The clonotype originates from an adult who was a healthcare worker with PCR-confirmed SARS-CoV-2 infection or an uninfected control (not recorded which). The sample comprised whole blood. This chain links TRBV7-2 with TRBJ1-6; 7 bases agree with TRBD1. The CDR3 DNA sequence: TGTGCCAGCAGCTTAAGACAGGGAATAGGTTCACCCCTCCACTTT. This gives the protein CASSLRQGIGSPLHF.